What follows is one T cell receptor (beta chain) and its context. V was cut by 4 bases and J by 10 bases, with 17 bases left in between. Germline loops: CDR1 SNHLY, CDR2 FYNNEI. The CDR3 is made up of 14 amino acids. Libraries were prepared by immunoSEQ multiplex PCR; TCRdb keeps only in-frame clonotypes and omits some of them. The table has about 69,000 clones, 75% to 85% seen once. This record comes from a study of cytotoxic CD8 clonotypes in ibrutinib-treated CLL. The receptor was isolated from a human donor with chronic lymphocytic leukemia. The sequenced sample was PBMCs, obtained at disease progression, from a patient treated with ibrutinib. The rearrangement joins TRBV2 to TRBJ1-5; the D gene is possibly TRBD1 (5 bases). The CDR3 sequence: CASSAETAGLPQHF. In nucleotides, the CDR3 is TGTGCCAGCAGTGCGGAGACCGCGGGGCTTCCCCAGCATTTT.